Listed below are T cell receptor beta chains from one sample, sequenced in a study of vaccination and CD4 T cells after COVID-19. Their cognate antigens are unknown. TCRdb analysed the PCR reads with MiXCR anew, one entry per CDR3 protein. This table holds 15,000 to 25,000 distinct CDR3 sequences, about 38% found once. Sample: cultured CD4+ T cells from blood. The receptor set was obtained from a human donor with COVID-19. Each CDR3 is given with its conserved first and last residue. The D gene is left open where the match is weak. The size of a clone is reported for some rows only, either as once, few or many, or as a class for expanded clones.

size	J	V	D	DNA	CDR3
.	TRBJ1-6	TRBV7-2	.	TGTGCCAGCAGCCAGCGACAATGGAATTCACCCCTCCACTTT	CASSQRQWNSPLHF
.	TRBJ1-1	TRBV4-2	.	TGTGCCAGCAGCCAGACACTGAACACTGAAGCTTTCTTT	CASSQTLNTEAFF
few	TRBJ2-5	TRBV12-3/TRBV12-4	TRBD1	TGTGCCAGCAGTTTCTCCGGGACAGCGAAGGAGACCCAGTACTTC	CASSFSGTAKETQYF
.	TRBJ2-5	TRBV20-1	TRBD1	TGCAGTGCCACAAACCCCGGACAGGGGGCGGGAGGTGGTAAAGAGACCCAGTACTTC	CSATNPGQGAGGGKETQYF
.	TRBJ2-1	TRBV20-1	TRBD2	TGCAGTGCCCCAAAGCGGACTAGCGGGGACTCCTACAATGAGCAGTTCTTC	CSAPKRTSGDSYNEQFF
few	TRBJ1-5	TRBV6-1	.	TGTGCCATCAGTGGTAGGGGGGATCAGCCCCAGCATTTT	CAISGRGDQPQHF
.	TRBJ1-5	TRBV25-1	TRBD1	TGTGCCAGCAGTGGGACAGGGGTTCGAGGCAATCAGCCCCAGCATTTT	CASSGTGVRGNQPQHF
few	TRBJ1-1	TRBV19	.	TGTGCCAGTAGTTCTAGACAGGTGAACACTGAAGCTTTCTTT	CASSSRQVNTEAFF
few	TRBJ2-2	TRBV6-5	.	TGTGCCAGCAGTTACTCGACAGGGAACACCGGGGAGCTGTTTTTT	CASSYSTGNTGELFF
few	TRBJ1-2	TRBV10-3	TRBD1	TGTGCCATCAGTGGTGGGACAGGGCTAAACTATGGCTACACCTTC	CAISGGTGLNYGYTF
.	TRBJ2-6	TRBV11-2	TRBD1	TGTGCCAGCAGCAACCCGACAGGGGGTTTTCCTGGGGCCAACGTCCTGACTTTC	CASSNPTGGFPGANVLTF
.	TRBJ1-5	TRBV6-5	.	TGTGCCAGCAGTTCGGCGGGGGGTAGCAATCAGCCCCAGCATTTT	CASSSAGGSNQPQHF
.	TRBJ1-2	TRBV7-9	TRBD1	TGTGCCAGCAGCGGGACCGGGACAGGGTCCTATGGCTACACCTTC	CASSGTGTGSYGYTF
.	TRBJ2-3	TRBV11-3	.	TGTGCCAGCAGCCTCCGGGGCAGGGTAACAGATACGCAGTATTTT	CASSLRGRVTDTQYF
.	TRBJ1-1	TRBV2	.	TGTGCCAGCAGTGAAGCGTTGGCCGGAACCGAAGCTTTCTTT	CASSEALAGTEAFF
.	TRBJ2-5	TRBV7-2	TRBD2	TGTTCCAGCAGCCGGGTTGGTAATAGCGGGGCGGGAGAGACCCAGTACTTC	CSSSRVGNSGAGETQYF
.	TRBJ1-3	TRBV9	.	TGTGCCAGCAGCGTAGATGCGGGGAGGGCCATATATTTT	CASSVDAGRAIYF
medium-sized	TRBJ2-1	TRBV6-1	.	TGTGCCAGCAGTGTGTCGGGGGGCAGGTCGTACAATGAGCAGTTCTTC	CASSVSGGRSYNEQFF
few	TRBJ2-1	TRBV12-3/TRBV12-4	.	TGTGCCAGCAGTTTTGGGTTTTACAATGAGCAGTTCTTC	CASSFGFYNEQFF
.	TRBJ2-3	TRBV6-2/TRBV6-3	TRBD2	TGTGCCAGCAGTTACCCCAGCGGGGGGGCATTTGACACAGATACGCAGTATTTT	CASSYPSGGAFDTDTQYF
few	TRBJ1-2	TRBV4-1	TRBD1	TGCGCCAGCAGCCTGGACAGGGACTATGGCTACACCTTC	CASSLDRDYGYTF
.	TRBJ2-3	TRBV7-9	TRBD2	TGTGCCAGCAGGGATAGCGGGGGGCCCCACACAGATACGCAGTATTTT	CASRDSGGPHTDTQYF
.	TRBJ2-2	TRBV19	.	TGTGCCAGTAGTATCTCGGCAGCGAACACCGGGGAGCTGTTTTTT	CASSISAANTGELFF
.	TRBJ2-7	TRBV11-2	.	TGTGCCAGCAGCTTAGATCAGGCTACTAGCTACGAGCAGTACTTC	CASSLDQATSYEQYF
few	TRBJ2-5	TRBV6-1	.	TGTGCCAGCAGTGACGAAAGCGTGGGGAGGGAGACCCAGTACTTC	CASSDESVGRETQYF
.	TRBJ2-5	TRBV2	.	TGTGCCAGCAGGGAGGACGGGGCGAAGGTGCTAGAGACCCAGTACTTC	CASREDGAKVLETQYF
few	TRBJ1-5	TRBV25-1	.	TGTGCCAGCAGGGAGAGTGGTAGCAATCAGCCCCAGCATTTT	CASRESGSNQPQHF
.	TRBJ2-1	TRBV2	.	TGTGCCAGCAGGAACGGGGAAGGCGGTCTCTCCTACAATGAGCAGTTCTTC	CASRNGEGGLSYNEQFF
.	TRBJ2-1	TRBV6-1	.	TGTGCCAGCAGTAGCAGGGGTGATGAGCAGTTCTTC	CASSSRGDEQFF
.	TRBJ2-1	TRBV6-1	TRBD2	TGTGCCAGCAGTCCCCGACTAGCGGGGGGCAATGAGCAGTTCTTC	CASSPRLAGGNEQFF
.	TRBJ2-7	TRBV20-1	.	TGCAGTGCTAGACTTTGGGGGATTGGGTCCTACGAGCAGTACTTC	CSARLWGIGSYEQYF
.	TRBJ1-1	TRBV7-9	.	TGTGCCAGCAGCTTCGGTGCAGGCCCTGAAGCTTTCTTT	CASSFGAGPEAFF
.	TRBJ2-3	TRBV5-1	.	TGCGCCAGCAGCTTGGGACAGAGAGACACAGATACGCAGTATTTT	CASSLGQRDTDTQYF
.	TRBJ2-5	TRBV6-1	.	TGTGCCAGCAGTGAAGAGGGGGGGGGCCAAGAGACCCAGTACTTC	CASSEEGGGQETQYF
.	TRBJ2-5	TRBV5-1	.	TGCGCCAGCAGTCTTCAGGAGAGTGGGCCTAAGGGGACCCAGTACTTC	CASSLQESGPKGTQYF
.	TRBJ2-5	TRBV6-1	.	TGTGCCAGCAGTGAGAGGGAGGAGGTTTATAAGTACTTC	CASSEREEVYKYF
.	TRBJ1-2	TRBV6-2/TRBV6-3	.	TGTGCCAGCAGTTACTCGGTCAGTAGCGGCTACACCTTC	CASSYSVSSGYTF
.	TRBJ2-6	TRBV19	TRBD2	TGTGCCAGTAGTATGATGGGAGGGCGGAAGCCTGGGGCCAACGTCCTGACTTTC	CASSMMGGRKPGANVLTF
.	TRBJ2-5	TRBV7-7	TRBD1	TGTGCTAGCAGCTCGAGGACAGGTCCAGAGACCCAGTACTTC	CASSSRTGPETQYF
.	TRBJ1-2	TRBV6-2/TRBV6-3	TRBD1	TGTGCCAGCAGCGCGACAGGGAACTATGGCTACACCTTC	CASSATGNYGYTF
.	TRBJ1-1	TRBV28	.	TGTGCCAGCGTCCATTCCAATTCCAACACTGAAGCTTTCTTT	CASVHSNSNTEAFF
.	TRBJ2-3	TRBV20-1	.	TGCAGTGCTAGAGGGGGCTTGGGCACAGATACGCAGTATTTT	CSARGGLGTDTQYF
.	TRBJ2-2	TRBV7-7	TRBD2	TGTGCTAGCAGCCAGCTAGCGGGGAGTAACACCGGGGAGCTGTTTTTT	CASSQLAGSNTGELFF
.	TRBJ1-3	TRBV6-1	.	TGTGCCAGCAGTCCGAGAGGGTATGGAAACACCATATATTTT	CASSPRGYGNTIYF
.	TRBJ2-1	TRBV7-9	.	TGTGCCAGCAGCTTGGATTCGGATGAGCAGTTCTTC	CASSLDSDEQFF
.	TRBJ2-7	TRBV11-2	.	TGTGCCAGCAGCATAGGGGACAAGGGGATCTACGAGCAGTACTTC	CASSIGDKGIYEQYF